This T cell receptor (beta chain) was recovered during a study of OX40 agonist ivuxolimab in advanced cancers. Looking at the study overall: Recorded diagnoses for dose-escalation patients were hepatocellular carcinoma, melanoma, renal cell or head and neck cancer.

The table lists this clone with a few counts. Its target is unknown. Sequencing was performed with immunoSEQ multiplex PCR; in TCRdb, only in-frame clones are kept and a portion is missing. Of some 60,000 clones detected, approximately 83% appear once; the ten largest clones hold 12% to 15%. Study-level points and caveats: On average, CD8+ T cells showed a greater number of expanded clones than CD4+. Antigen specificity of clonally expanded peripheral T cells was not established.

The CDR3 loop spans 13 amino acids. Germline CDR1 reads MNHEY; CDR2 reads SMNVEV (reference sequence). V shed 11 bases, J shed 2 bases, and the junction held 7 bases outside the gene matches. The sample consisted of CD4+ or CD8+ T cells sorted from blood, taken in a trial of the OX40 agonist ivuxolimab. V usage is TRBV27 and J usage is TRBJ1-2; 8 positions agree with TRBD1. This sequence was found in an adult with an advanced solid tumor such as melanoma, head and neck, liver or kidney cancer. The DNA for the CDR3 is TGTGCCTCCCAGGGGGCAGGAAACTATGGCTACACCTTC. This gives the protein CASQGAGNYGYTF.